This T cell receptor beta chain was recorded in a study of blood T cell repertoires in COVID-19. The overall study: The cDNA or gDNA used as material had been derived from T cells, B-cell-depleted T cells, or PBMCs.

The germline CDR1 and CDR2 sequences are SGDLS and YYNGEE. The junction had 3 bases not matched to a gene; V was cut back by 3 bases and J by 4 bases. The CDR3 contains 14 residues. Per the original methods: Cell counts per sample came from amplifying reference gene primers. This table comes from immunoSEQ multiplex PCR, and its TCRdb copy is limited to in-frame clones, with some not included. V, J and clone size are those of that table, while D and trimming were read from the DNA. The data show under 350,000 clones, around nine tenths seen once. Assignment of participants to cohorts was predicated upon participant-reported clinical history.

The chain has TRBV9 and TRBJ1-3, with TRBD1 matching 8 bases. Sequencing was performed on PBMCs or T cells enriched from blood (not recorded which). This sequence was found in a woman in her late teens or twenties who had recovered from COVID-19. CDR3 in DNA: TGTGCCAGCAGCGCTGGACAGGGAGGAAACACCATATATTTT. This gives the protein CASSAGQGGNTIYF. Looking up the rest from reference TRBV9 and TRBJ1-3 gives the full variable domain: DSGVTQTPKHLITATGQRVTLRCSPRSGDLSVYWYQQSLDQGLQFLIQYYNGEERAKGNILERFSAQQFPDLHSELNLSSLELGDSALYFCASSAGQGGNTIYFGEGSWLTVV.